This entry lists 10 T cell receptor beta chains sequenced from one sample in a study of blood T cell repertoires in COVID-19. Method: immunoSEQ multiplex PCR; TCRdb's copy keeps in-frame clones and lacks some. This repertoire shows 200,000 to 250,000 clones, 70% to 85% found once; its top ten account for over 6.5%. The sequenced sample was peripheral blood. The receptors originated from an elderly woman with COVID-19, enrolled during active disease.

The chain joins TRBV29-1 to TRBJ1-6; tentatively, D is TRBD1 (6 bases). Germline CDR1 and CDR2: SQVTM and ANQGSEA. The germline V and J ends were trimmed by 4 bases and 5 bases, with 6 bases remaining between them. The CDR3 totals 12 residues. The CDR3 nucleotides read TGCAGCGTTGGGACAGATAATTCACCCCTCCACTTT. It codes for CSVGTDNSPLHF.

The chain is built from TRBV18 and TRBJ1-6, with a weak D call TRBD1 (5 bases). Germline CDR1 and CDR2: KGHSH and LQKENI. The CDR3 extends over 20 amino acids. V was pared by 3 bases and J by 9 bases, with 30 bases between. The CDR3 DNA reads TGTGCCAGCTCACCGTCCGTACGGGTCCTTTCGGGCAGGGCAGGTTCACCCCTCCACTTT. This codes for CASSPSVRVLSGRAGSPLHF. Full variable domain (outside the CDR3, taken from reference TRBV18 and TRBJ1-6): NAGVMQNPRHLVRRRGQEARLRCSPMKGHSHVYWYRQLPEEGLKFMVYLQKENIIDESGMPKERFSAEFPKEGPSILRIQQVVRGDSAAYFCASSPSVRVLSGRAGSPLHFGNGTRLTVT.

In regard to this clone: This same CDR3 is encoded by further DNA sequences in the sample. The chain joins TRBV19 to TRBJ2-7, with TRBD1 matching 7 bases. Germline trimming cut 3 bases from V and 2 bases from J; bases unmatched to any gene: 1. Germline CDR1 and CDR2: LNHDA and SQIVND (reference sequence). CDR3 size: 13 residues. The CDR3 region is CASSIGTAYEQYF. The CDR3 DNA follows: TGTGCCAGTAGTATCGGGACAGCCTACGAGCAGTACTTC.

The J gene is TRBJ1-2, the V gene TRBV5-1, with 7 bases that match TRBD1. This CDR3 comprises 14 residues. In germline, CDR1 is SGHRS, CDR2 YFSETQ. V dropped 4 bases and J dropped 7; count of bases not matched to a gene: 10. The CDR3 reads CASSLTPTGSGYTF. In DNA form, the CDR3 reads TGCGCCAGCAGCCTCACACCGACAGGGAGTGGCTACACCTTC.

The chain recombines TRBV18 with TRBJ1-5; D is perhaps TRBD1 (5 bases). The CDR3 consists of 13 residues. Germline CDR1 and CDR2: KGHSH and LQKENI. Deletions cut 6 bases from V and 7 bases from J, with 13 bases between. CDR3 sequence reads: CASSTSGGQPQHF. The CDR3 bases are TGTGCCAGCTCTACCTCCGGGGGGCAGCCCCAGCATTTT.

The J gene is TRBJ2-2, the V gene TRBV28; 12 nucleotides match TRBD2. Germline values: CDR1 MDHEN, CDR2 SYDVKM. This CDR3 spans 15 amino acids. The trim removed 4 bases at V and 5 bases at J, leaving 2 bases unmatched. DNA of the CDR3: TGTGCCAGCAGTTCCCTAGCGGGAGGGACCGGGGAGCTGTTTTTT. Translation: CASSSLAGGTGELFF.

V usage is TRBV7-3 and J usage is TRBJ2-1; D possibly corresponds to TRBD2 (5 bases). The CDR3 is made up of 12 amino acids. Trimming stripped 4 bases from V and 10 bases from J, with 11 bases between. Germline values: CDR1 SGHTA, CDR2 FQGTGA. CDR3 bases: TGTGCCAGCAGCTACCCCGGCGGGGAGCAGTTCTTC. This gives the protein CASSYPGGEQFF.

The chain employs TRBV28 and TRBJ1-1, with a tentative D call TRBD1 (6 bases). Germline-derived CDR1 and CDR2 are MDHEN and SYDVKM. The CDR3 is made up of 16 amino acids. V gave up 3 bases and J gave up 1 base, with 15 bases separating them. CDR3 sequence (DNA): TGTGCCAGCAGTTTCGGTGGGGGCGGATGGAACACTGAAGCTTTCTTT. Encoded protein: CASSFGGGGWNTEAFF. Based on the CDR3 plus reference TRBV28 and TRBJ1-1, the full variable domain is DVKVTQSSRYLVKRTGEKVFLECVQDMDHENMFWYRQDPGLGLRLIYFSYDVKMKEKGDIPEGYSVSREKKERFSLILESASTNQTSMYLCASSFGGGGWNTEAFFGQGTRLTVV.

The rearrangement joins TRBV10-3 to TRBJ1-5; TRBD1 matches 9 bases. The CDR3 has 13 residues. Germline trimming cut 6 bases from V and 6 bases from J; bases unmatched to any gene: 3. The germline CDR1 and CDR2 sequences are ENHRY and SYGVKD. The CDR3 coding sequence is TGTGCCATCAGAGACAGGGGGGGTCAGCCCCAGCATTTT. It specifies CAIRDRGGQPQHF.

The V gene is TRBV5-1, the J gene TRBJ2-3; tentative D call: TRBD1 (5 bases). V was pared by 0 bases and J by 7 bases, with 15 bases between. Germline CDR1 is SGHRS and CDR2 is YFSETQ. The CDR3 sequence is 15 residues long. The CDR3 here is CASSLVGREAHTQYF. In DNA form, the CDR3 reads TGCGCCAGCAGCTTGGTAGGCAGGGAAGCCCATACGCAGTATTTT. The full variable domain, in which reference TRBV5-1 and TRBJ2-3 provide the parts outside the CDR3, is KAGVTQTPRYLIKTRGQQVTLSCSPISGHRSVSWYQQTPGQGLQFLFEYFSETQRNKGNFPGRFSGRQFSNSRSEMNVSTLELGDSALYLCASSLVGREAHTQYFGPGTRLTVL.